The clone carrying this T cell receptor (beta chain) was picked up a small number of times. V lost 5 bases and J 6 bases, leaving 13 bases between the germline ends. The CDR3 is made up of 14 amino acids. Germline V gene sequence: CDR1 SGHTA, CDR2 FQGNSA. One entry per CDR3 protein, called by TCRdb with MiXCR from the RT-PCR reads. The table records hundreds of thousands of distinct CDR3 sequences, under 20% of them present only once. The data stem from a study of patients and donors after allogeneic stem cell transplantation. The receptor was derived from a human donor who was either an allogeneic HSCT recipient or a stem cell or donor lymphocyte infusion donor (not recorded which). It is not recorded whose cells these are; they may come from a transplant donor. The chain recombines TRBV7-2 with TRBJ2-2, with D hard to call. The material sequenced was blood, either unsorted or a sorted T cell fraction (not recorded which). The CDR3 spells CASSPAPNAGELFF. In DNA, the CDR3 is TGTGCCAGCAGCCCAGCCCCCAACGCCGGGGAGCTGTTTTTT.